This TCR beta chain was documented in a study of OX40 agonist ivuxolimab in advanced cancers. Findings and caveats of the study: In CD8+ T cells, expanded clones were on average more numerous than in CD4+.

As for this clone: Its specificity is not known.

The assay was immunoSEQ multiplex PCR, and TCRdb's table has in-frame clones only and misses some. The data hold under 80,000 clones, with roughly 90% observed a single time. V shed 0 bases and J shed 5 bases, with 2 bases lying between them. The CDR3 consists of 12 residues. In germline, CDR1 is LNHDA, CDR2 SQIVND (reference sequence). Here the sequenced sample was CD4+ or CD8+ T cells sorted from blood, taken in a trial of the OX40 agonist ivuxolimab. J is TRBJ1-5 and V is TRBV19, with no clear D. The source is an adult with an advanced solid tumor such as melanoma, head and neck, liver or kidney cancer. Written as DNA, the CDR3 is TGTGCCAGTAGTATAGATTATCAGCCCCAGCATTTT. This sequence encodes CASSIDYQPQHF.